This T cell receptor (beta chain) derives from a study of lymphopenia after photon versus proton radiotherapy. The study, taken as a whole, reports: Post-nadir TCR diversity decline inversely tracked overall survival among those who died. After the lymphocyte nadir, photon-treated repertoires showed oligoclonal expansion, especially of CD8+ Temra cells. Only patients who died were analyzed for survival; proton advantage is unproven. Proton therapy kept repertoires fairly stable, unlike photons, which gained effector/memory cells.

This clone was recorded once. As yet, its antigen is unknown. This table comes from immunoSEQ multiplex PCR, and its TCRdb copy is limited to in-frame clones, with some not included. The profile shows about 40,000 clones, 85% to 90% of them singletons. This CDR3 is built from 13 residues. The germline V gene has CDR1 SGHKS and CDR2 YYEKEE (reference sequence). Deletions cut 3 bases from V and 3 bases from J, with 10 bases between. The source material was peripheral blood, sampled from a patient treated with proton-based radiotherapy. The TCR sequence derives from a woman between 65 and 79 years old with pancreatic cancer. Some clones in this sample may be carry-over from other donors' samples. The chain is built from TRBV5-5 and TRBJ2-7; D might be TRBD1 or TRBD2, each matching 5 bases. CDR3 bases: TGTGCCAGCAGCTCGGGACGGGACTACGAGCAGTACTTC. Its translation: CASSSGRDYEQYF.